The 8 T cell receptor beta chains below all came from one sample that was sequenced in a study of long-term antiretroviral therapy in people with HIV. The run of the v3.0 immunoSEQ assay was at survey level. The method was immunoSEQ multiplex PCR; TCRdb's version includes in-frame clones alone and lacks a portion of them. The sample lists 30,000 to 40,000 clones; under 90% were seen once. The specimen comprised unsorted PBMCs, sampled 0.4 years before starting antiretroviral therapy. The receptors were sampled from a man aged 18 to 30 with HIV.

This clone was recorded only once. The chain couples TRBV28 to TRBJ2-7, with D perhaps matching TRBD1 or TRBD2 (6 bases each). V lost 5 bases, J lost 3 bases, and 14 bases lay in between. CDR3 length equals 14 residues. Germline V gives CDR1 MDHEN, CDR2 SYDVKM. CDR3 nucleotide sequence: TGTGCCAGCAGTGAGGGGGGTTCCCGCTACGAGCAGTACTTC. Translated, it gives CASSEGGSRYEQYF.

The chain carries TRBV6-5 and TRBJ1-2, with D perhaps TRBD1 (6 bases). Germline V CDR1 and CDR2: MNHEY, SVGAGI. The CDR3 has 11 residues. Trimming took off 5 bases at V and 14 bases at J, with 15 bases between the two ends. The DNA of the CDR3 is TGTGCCAGCAGTGAAGCGCGGGACACAACCTTC. Translating it yields CASSEARDTTF.

The CDR3 nucleotides are TGTGCCCGGTCCGGGGCTAGAAGCCCAGATACGCAGTATTTT. It specifies CARSGARSPDTQYF. The V and J genes are TRBV6-5 and TRBJ2-3, with D perhaps given as TRBD1 or TRBD2 (5 bases each). This CDR3 has 14 amino acids. The V end lost 11 bases, the J end lost 4 bases, and 19 bases lay between the germline ends. CDR1 is MNHEY, CDR2 SVGAGI, per germline.

This rearrangement joins TRBV27 to TRBJ2-3, with D possibly TRBD2 on 5 matching bases. This CDR3 is 19 amino acids long. Germline CDR1 reads MNHEY; CDR2 reads SMNVEV (reference sequence). With 3 bases removed from V and 0 bases from J, the gap between germline ends came to 22 bases. The CDR3 here is CASSFSGWAAYASTDTQYF. CDR3 in DNA: TGTGCCAGCAGTTTTTCGGGGTGGGCTGCCTATGCTAGCACAGATACGCAGTATTTT.

The chain employs TRBV7-9 and TRBJ2-1; D not certain. The CDR3 is 17 amino acids. In germline, CDR1 is SEHNR, CDR2 FQNEAQ (reference sequence). The V end was cut by 0 bases, the J end by 0 bases, with 12 bases between. In DNA form, the CDR3 reads TGTGCCAGCAGCTTAGCTTCTTTTGGAAACTCCTACAATGAGCAGTTCTTC. The encoded protein is CASSLASFGNSYNEQFF.

The V gene is TRBV7-8, the J gene TRBJ2-2, with TRBD1 matching 8 bases. In germline, CDR1 is SGHVS, CDR2 FQNEAQ. The CDR3 has 15 residues. V shed 5 bases and J 6 bases; nucleotides not matched to a gene: 8. The CDR3 DNA reads TGTGCCAGCAGCGACACAGGGGGTTACGCCGGGGAGCTGTTTTTT. Amino acid sequence: CASSDTGGYAGELFF.

V usage is TRBV7-3 and J usage is TRBJ2-1; D is unclear. V lost 6 bases and J 0 bases, leaving 6 bases between the germline ends. Germline-derived CDR1 and CDR2 are SGHTA and FQGTGA. The CDR3 has 13 residues. The chain's CDR3 is CASSYSSYNEQFF. CDR3 bases: TGTGCCAGCAGTTACTCCTCCTACAATGAGCAGTTCTTC.

The rearrangement joins TRBV27 to TRBJ2-1, with 11 bases fitting TRBD2. The CDR3 is 15 amino acids. V was pared by 6 bases and J by 4 bases, with 5 bases of the junction left unmatched. Germline V lookup: CDR1 MNHEY, CDR2 SMNVEV (reference sequence). CDR3 sequence (DNA): TGTGCCAGCAGCCCTATAGCGGGAGGGTACAATGAGCAGTTCTTC. Its protein is CASSPIAGGYNEQFF.